The source of this TCR beta chain is a study of vaccination effects on CD4 cells after COVID-19. As for the study in general: The median interval between the second dose and post-vaccine sampling was 72 days.

Findings and limits, study-wide: Clones that were induced by infection or by vaccine showed marked contraction late after vaccination.

The table came from immunoSEQ multiplex PCR; TCRdb's copy has only in-frame clones and leaves some out. The repertoire holds around 65,000 clones, with more than 70% as singletons. V was cut by 7 bases and J by 6 bases, with 15 bases left in between. Looked up from germline, CDR1 is MNHEY and CDR2 is SVGAGI. This CDR3 spans 14 amino acids. Under the ViraFEST assay, PBMC were stimulated with viral peptide pools so that antigen-specific CD4+ T cells expanded. Sequencing was performed afterwards. The authors isolated CD4+ T cells after ten to eleven days of culture. Each participant was given two doses of one vaccine (BNT162b2 or mRNA-1273). A density of over 1.5 million PBMC per well was used; these cells were cultured with 10 IU/ml IL-2 and roughly 10 ug/ml peptides. Replacing half the medium with IL-2 medium was done on days 3 and 7. Details on this clone: Its antigen remains unidentified.

The origin of this receptor is a human donor who received a COVID-19 vaccine. This specimen consisted of CD4+ T cells from PBMCs cultured with HCoV-229E spike peptides, obtained after COVID-19 vaccination. The V gene is TRBV6-5, the J gene TRBJ1-4; D uncertain. The CDR3 bases are TGTGCCAGCACCCGGGTCCCCCGTCATGAAAAACTGTTTTTT. Its translation is CASTRVPRHEKLFF.